This T cell receptor (beta chain) stems from a study of vaccination and CD4 T cells after COVID-19. Study-level information: Overlapping spike pools from SARS-CoV-2 and HCoV-NL63, HCoV-OC43 and HCoV-229E served as culture stimuli.

The Oncomine TCR Beta short-read assay was applied to DNA of cultured CD4+ T cells. Each CDR3 protein gets one entry after TCRdb re-called the PCR reads with MiXCR. The sample lists roughly 22,000 distinct CDR3 sequences, approximately 30% occurring once. There are a few counts of this clonotype. Its antigen remains unknown. Treatment meaning: approximately 9-day PBMC culture with coronavirus spike peptide pools or control peptides (ViraFEST assay). Sample: cultured CD4+ T cells from blood. This TCR was sampled from a human donor with COVID-19.

The DNA for the CDR3 is TGTGCCAGCAGTTTGGGGACAGACAATCAGCCCCAGCATTTT. Protein: CASSLGTDNQPQHF. The chain employs TRBV12-3 or TRBV12-4 and TRBJ1-5; 7 positions agree with TRBD1. This CDR3 region has 14 residues. The junction had 2 bases not matched to a gene; V was cut back by 3 bases and J by 3 bases.